This T cell receptor beta chain was documented in a study of shared clonotypes between healthy human individuals. Study overall: Three plates each covered CD4 naive and memory; CD8 naive two, CD8 memory one.

Whole-study findings and limits: Shared across four donors were around 4.7% of the naive CD4 clonotypes. Sampling was confined to blood; repertoires within tissues likely differ. Generation probabilities of non-shared clonotypes were lower (relative to those shared by all four donors).

A note on this clone: Its antigen remains unknown.

This table comes from immunoSEQ multiplex PCR, and its TCRdb copy is limited to in-frame clones, with some not included. Among hundreds of thousands of clones listed, around 96% were seen once. The ends were cut back, 2 bases at V and 3 bases at J, with 5 bases in the middle. From germline, CDR1 is SGHVS and CDR2 FQNEAQ. The CDR3 contains 12 residues. In the naive CD8 group, cells lacked CD45RO and were positively selected for CCR7, so terminally differentiated effector memory CD45RA+ cells were left out. The rearrangement joins TRBV7-8 to TRBJ2-7; no firm D call. The source material was naive CD8+ T cells sorted from blood. The sequence came from a woman aged 25 to 39 in good health. CDR3 coding DNA: TGTGCCAGCAGCTTACTCGTCTACGAGCAGTACTTC. Translated: CASSLLVYEQYF.